The 22 T cell receptor beta chains below all came from one sample that was sequenced in a study of blood T cell repertoires in COVID-19. TCRdb keeps only in-frame clones here, not all; method: immunoSEQ multiplex PCR. The sample contains over 60,000 clones, approximately 80% of which appear only once. The sequenced sample was peripheral blood. Receptors originate from a human donor in a cohort sampled during active COVID-19.

J is TRBJ2-2 and V is TRBV19; 12 bases map to TRBD1. The CDR3 covers 14 residues. V shed 10 bases, J shed 4 bases, and the junction held 4 bases outside the gene matches. From germline, CDR1 is LNHDA and CDR2 SQIVND (reference sequence). The CDR3 DNA reads TGTGCCACCAGGGACAGGGGGCGCACCGGGGAGCTGTTTTTT. Translated: CATRDRGRTGELFF.

This CDR3 is CASFSSGGAQTQYF. The CDR3 region has the DNA TGTGCCAGCTTCTCTTCGGGGGGTGCGCAGACCCAGTACTTC. This chain joins TRBV3-1 (or the pseudogene TRBV3-2) and TRBJ2-5; 7 bases line up with TRBD2. The CDR3 is 14 amino acids. V was clipped by 8 bases and J by 6 bases; unmatched bases: 12. The germline gives CDR1 LGHDT, CDR2 YNNKEL (reference sequence).

This clone was seen just once. CDR3 residues: CASIRTTNEKLFF. The CDR3 nucleotides are TGTGCCAGCATCAGGACAACTAATGAAAAACTGTTTTTT. The V call is TRBV6-5, the J call TRBJ1-4; no reliable D call. Germline V gene sequence: CDR1 MNHEY, CDR2 SVGAGI. The CDR3 totals 13 residues. V gave up 7 bases and J gave up 0 bases, with 6 bases separating them.

This clone was seen a single time. The chain links TRBV7-9 to TRBJ2-7; 7 positions match TRBD1. V shed 4 bases, J shed 3 bases, and the junction held 6 bases outside the gene matches. The germline V gene encodes CDR1 SEHNR and CDR2 FQNEAQ (reference sequence). CDR3 length: 14 residues. The CDR3 sequence: CASSSQGDGYEQYF. The CDR3 bases are TGTGCCAGCAGCTCTCAGGGGGACGGCTACGAGCAGTACTTC.

The chain has TRBV7-9 and TRBJ2-1; 7 nucleotides line up with TRBD1. CDR1 SEHNR and CDR2 FQNEAQ come from the germline V gene (reference sequence). The trim removed 5 bases at V and 0 bases at J, leaving 4 bases unmatched. CDR3 length: 15 residues. The CDR3 DNA reads as TGTGCCAGCAGCCTACAGGGGTCCTCCTACAATGAGCAGTTCTTC. Its protein product is CASSLQGSSYNEQFF.

This sequence joins TRBV5-8 and TRBJ2-1, with D perhaps matching TRBD1 (7 bases). The V end was cut by 4 bases, the J end by 6 bases, with 20 bases between. The CDR3 is 16 residues long. CDR1 SGHTS and CDR2 YDEGEE come from the germline V gene. This chain's CDR3 is CASSLPGGNFRNEQFF. DNA for the CDR3: TGTGCCAGCAGCCTTCCAGGGGGGAATTTCCGCAATGAGCAGTTCTTC.

The chain has TRBV5-1 and TRBJ2-5; a weak D match, TRBD1 (5 bases). The CDR3 is 13 residues long. CDR1 SGHRS and CDR2 YFSETQ come from the germline V gene. V lost 1 base and J lost 5, with 9 bases in between. For the CDR3, the DNA is TGCGCCAGCAGCTTGCAAGGGGCGGAGACCCAGTACTTC. This translates into CASSLQGAETQYF. Looking up the rest from reference TRBV5-1 and TRBJ2-5 gives the full variable domain: KAGVTQTPRYLIKTRGQQVTLSCSPISGHRSVSWYQQTPGQGLQFLFEYFSETQRNKGNFPGRFSGRQFSNSRSEMNVSTLELGDSALYLCASSLQGAETQYFGPGTRLLVL.

This chain links TRBV27 with TRBJ2-2, with TRBD2 matching over 8 bases. This CDR3 is built from 15 residues. J gave up 7 bases and V 7 bases, and 11 bases lay outside the gene matches. Per germline, CDR1 MNHEY and CDR2 SMNVEV (reference sequence). The CDR3 loop is CASKNFNSGVGELFF. DNA for the CDR3: TGTGCCAGCAAGAATTTTAATAGCGGGGTCGGGGAGCTGTTTTTT.

V gene TRBV19 combines with J gene TRBJ1-1; D gene unclear. With 3 bases removed from V and 1 base from J, the gap between germline ends came to 9 bases. From germline, CDR1 is LNHDA and CDR2 SQIVND (reference sequence). The CDR3 contains 14 residues. CDR3: CASSIIPGNTEAFF. CDR3 DNA sequence: TGTGCCAGTAGTATTATTCCGGGGAACACTGAAGCTTTCTTT.

The chain employs TRBV18 and TRBJ2-7; D possibly corresponds to TRBD1 (6 bases). The germline V and J ends were trimmed by 1 base and 2 bases, with 6 bases remaining between them. This CDR3 is built from 13 residues. CDR1 KGHSH and CDR2 LQKENI come from the germline V gene. The CDR3: CASSPQGAYEQYF. The CDR3 nucleotides are TGTGCCAGCTCACCACAGGGGGCCTACGAGCAGTACTTC.

The gene calls are TRBV20-1 and TRBJ2-2, with 7 bases aligning to TRBD2. Germline V gene data show CDR1 as DFQATT and CDR2 as SNEGSKA (reference sequence). The ends lost 3 bases at V and 4 bases at J; junction bases unmatched: 14. This CDR3 has 17 residues. The CDR3 bases are TGCAGTGCTAGTGGCTCGGGGGGTATGTGGTCCACCGGGGAGCTGTTTTTT. The encoded protein is CSASGSGGMWSTGELFF.

The genes are TRBV19 and TRBJ2-6; D gene ambiguous. CDR1 and CDR2 (germline): LNHDA, SQIVND (reference sequence). The CDR3 totals 13 residues. V was pared by 10 bases and J by 3 bases, with 10 bases between. CDR3 in amino acids: CATLPGGANVLTF. Written as DNA, the CDR3 is TGTGCCACGCTACCCGGTGGGGCCAACGTCCTGACTTTC. The full variable domain, with the rest looked up from reference TRBV19 and TRBJ2-6, is DGGITQSPKYLFRKEGQNVTLSCEQNLNHDAMYWYRQDPGQGLRLIYYSQIVNDFQKGDIAEGYSVSREKKESFPLTVTSAQKNPTAFYLCATLPGGANVLTFGAGSRLTVL.

This clone was observed a single time. V gene TRBV3-1 (or the pseudogene TRBV3-2) combines with J gene TRBJ2-4; 16 bases fit TRBD2. CDR1 is LGHDT, CDR2 YNNKEL, per germline (reference sequence). V lost 1 base to trimming and J lost 7 bases; unmatched junction nucleotides: 10. The CDR3 totals 19 residues. This chain's CDR3 is CASSQAPGLAGGRGNIQYF. The CDR3 bases are TGTGCCAGCAGCCAAGCTCCGGGACTAGCGGGAGGGCGGGGTAACATTCAGTACTTC.

The chain has TRBV12-5 and TRBJ1-5, with TRBD1 matching 9 bases. Losses at the gene ends were 7 bases for V and 6 bases for J; bases not matched to a gene: 4. Germline assignment: CDR1 LGHNT and CDR2 FRNRAP. The CDR3 is made up of 13 amino acids. In DNA form, the CDR3 reads TGTGCTAGTGCCAACAGGGGGCTTCAGCCCCAGCATTTT. The encoded protein is CASANRGLQPQHF.

The CDR3 region is CAWSLLAEKLFF. The CDR3 coding sequence is TGTGCCTGGAGTCTCCTGGCCGAAAAACTGTTTTTT. This chain connects TRBV30 to TRBJ1-4; D remains ambiguous. The CDR3 runs to 12 residues. V was shortened by 2 bases and J by 8 bases, with 9 bases between the two germline ends. Germline V lookup: CDR1 GTSNPN, CDR2 SVGIG (reference sequence).

The gene calls are TRBV19 and TRBJ2-1, with 7 bases fitting TRBD2. CDR1 is LNHDA, CDR2 SQIVND, per germline (reference sequence). CDR3 size: 16 residues. Germline trimming cut 5 bases from V and 1 base from J; bases unmatched to any gene: 8. This CDR3 reads CASSPTTSWSYNEQFF. CDR3 coding DNA: TGTGCCAGTAGTCCGACGACTAGCTGGTCCTACAATGAGCAGTTCTTC.

V and J are TRBV19 and TRBJ2-5; tentative D call: TRBD2 (7 bases). This CDR3 contains 17 residues. V shed 0 bases and J shed 5 bases, with 19 bases lying between them. From germline, CDR1 is LNHDA and CDR2 SQIVND (reference sequence). The CDR3: CASSIEGRGGLEETQYF. The DNA for the CDR3 is TGTGCCAGTAGTATAGAAGGGAGGGGGGGACTGGAGGAGACCCAGTACTTC.

V and J are TRBV6-6 and TRBJ1-2; possible D gene TRBD1, 5 bases. V shed 7 bases and J shed 8 bases, with 17 bases lying between them. This CDR3 is built from 13 residues. Germline CDR1 MNHNY, CDR2 SVGAGI (reference sequence). CDR3 bases: TGTGCCAGCATTCCCCGCAGGGAGGGGGGCTACACCTTC. Amino acid sequence: CASIPRREGGYTF.

This clone was counted ten times or more. The chain employs TRBV3-1 (or the pseudogene TRBV3-2) and TRBJ2-7; D might be TRBD1 (5 bases). Germline V gives CDR1 LGHDT, CDR2 YNNKEL (reference sequence). V was trimmed by 4 bases and J by 0 bases, leaving 16 bases between them. The CDR3 contains 16 residues. The CDR3 nucleotides are TGTGCCAGCAGCCGTACGACAGTTTTAAGCTCCTACGAGCAGTACTTC. It codes for CASSRTTVLSSYEQYF.

This clone was recorded once. The chain is built from TRBV24-1 and TRBJ2-2; the D gene is possibly TRBD2 (6 bases). Germline lookup yields CDR1 KGHDR and CDR2 SFDVKD. Trimming stripped 4 bases from V and 4 bases from J, with 18 bases between. The CDR3 runs to 17 residues. The CDR3 sequence: CATSDPSGGMGTGELFF. In DNA form, the CDR3 reads TGTGCCACCAGTGACCCGTCCGGGGGTATGGGCACCGGGGAGCTGTTTTTT.

The chain uses TRBV20-1 and TRBJ2-7; 13 positions agree with TRBD2. There are 17 residues in the CDR3. V was pared by 6 bases and J by 4 bases, with 15 bases of the junction left unmatched. Germline V gene lookup returns CDR1 DFQATT and CDR2 SNEGSKA (reference sequence). CDR3 nucleotide sequence: TGCAGTGCCAGTTCTATGACCCGGACTAGCGGGAGTTACGAGCAGTACTTC. This gives the protein CSASSMTRTSGSYEQYF.

This rearrangement joins TRBV5-1 to TRBJ2-3; tentatively, D is TRBD2 (6 bases). Germline CDR1 reads SGHRS; CDR2 reads YFSETQ. Trimming removed 1 base at V and 3 bases at J, with 18 bases between. The CDR3 is 17 amino acids. DNA for the CDR3: TGCGCCAGCAGCTTGCTCCGGTGGGGGGAGAAGACAGATACGCAGTATTTT. Translation: CASSLLRWGEKTDTQYF.